The sequence of this T cell receptor (beta chain) was determined in a study of shared clonotypes between healthy human individuals. CDR3 length equals 14 residues. The germline V gene encodes CDR1 SGHRS and CDR2 YFSETQ. Between the trimmed V and J ends, which lost 0 bases and 7 bases, there was a span of 13 bases. TCRdb's copy holds only in-frame clones and misses some; the assay was immunoSEQ multiplex PCR. Here the sample spans over a million clones, 98% being singletons. Of note for this clone: Its antigen is undetermined.

Broader study findings: It was observed that about 5% of naive CD4 clonotypes were shared across several donors. Donors were few, which limited the genetic and exposure-history diversity represented.

Memory CD4+ cells were the fraction left after CD45RA+ naive selection. The chain recombines TRBV5-1 with TRBJ1-1, with a possible D match to TRBD1 (6 bases). This TCR was recovered from a man aged 25-40 years in good health. Input material: naive CD4+ T cells sorted from blood. Subset defined: CD45RA+ positively selected. CDR3 nucleotides: TGCGCCAGCAGCTTGGTGCGGAAACAGGGTGAAGCTTTCTTT. Translating gives CASSLVRKQGEAFF.